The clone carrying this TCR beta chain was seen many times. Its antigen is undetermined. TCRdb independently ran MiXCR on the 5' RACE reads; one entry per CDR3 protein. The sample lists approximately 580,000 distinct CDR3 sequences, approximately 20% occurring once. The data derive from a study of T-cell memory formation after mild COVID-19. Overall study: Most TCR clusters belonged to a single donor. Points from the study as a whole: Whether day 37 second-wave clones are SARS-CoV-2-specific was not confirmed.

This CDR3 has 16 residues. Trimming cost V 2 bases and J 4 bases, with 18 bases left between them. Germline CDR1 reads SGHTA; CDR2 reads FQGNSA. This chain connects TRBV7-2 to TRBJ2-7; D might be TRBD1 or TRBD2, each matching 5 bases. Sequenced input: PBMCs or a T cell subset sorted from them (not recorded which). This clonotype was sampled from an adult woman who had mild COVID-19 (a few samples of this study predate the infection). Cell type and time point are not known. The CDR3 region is CASSLRAVQGAYEQYF. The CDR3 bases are TGTGCCAGCAGCTTACGCGCGGTTCAGGGAGCATACGAGCAGTACTTC. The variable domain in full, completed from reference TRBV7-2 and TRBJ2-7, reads GAGVSQSPSNKVTEKGKDVELRCDPISGHTALYWYRQSLGQGLEFLIYFQGNSAPDKSGLPSDRFSAERTGGSVSTLTIQRTQQEDSAVYLCASSLRAVQGAYEQYFGPGTRLTVT.